This record concerns one T cell receptor beta chain sequence. Its cognate antigen is unknown. The data stem from a study of cytomegalovirus exposure and HLA in healthy donors. The method was immunoSEQ multiplex PCR; TCRdb's version includes in-frame clones alone and lacks a portion of them. Of 120,000 to 150,000 clones listed, approximately 84% are singletons. General study points: The investigators catalogued 180 or so TCR beta chains as cytomegalovirus-associated. One later analysis, an examination of the 120 validation repertoires, found that first-cohort TCR clusters tended to co-occur in them.

Germline CDR1 reads SSHAT; CDR2 reads FNYEAQ (reference sequence). The CDR3 consists of 13 residues. V lost 1 base and J lost 7, with 7 bases in between. V is TRBV7-7 and J is TRBJ2-2; D gene ambiguous. Sequences were obtained from PBMCs. The clonotype was recovered from a woman aged 25 to 39 in good health and CMV-seronegative. The CDR3 bases are TGTGCCAGCAGCTTAGGCAGGATCGGGGAGCTGTTTTTT. Amino acids: CASSLGRIGELFF.